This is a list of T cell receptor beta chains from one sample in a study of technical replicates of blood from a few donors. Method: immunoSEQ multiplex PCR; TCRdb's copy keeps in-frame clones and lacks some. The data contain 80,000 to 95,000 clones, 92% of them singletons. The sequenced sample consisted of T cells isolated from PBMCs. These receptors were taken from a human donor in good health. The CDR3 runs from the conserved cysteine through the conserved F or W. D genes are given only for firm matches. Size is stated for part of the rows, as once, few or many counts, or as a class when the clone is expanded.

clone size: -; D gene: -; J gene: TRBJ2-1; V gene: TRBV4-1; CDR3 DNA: TGCGCCAGCAGCCAGCGCCAGCGAGGGCTCGATGAGCAGTTCTTC; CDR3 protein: CASSQRQRGLDEQFF
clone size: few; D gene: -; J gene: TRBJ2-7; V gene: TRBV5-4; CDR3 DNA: TGTGCCAGCAGCTTGCGCGTTACCCGGACAGTTCGGGGTCTCGAGCAGTACTTC; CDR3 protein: CASSLRVTRTVRGLEQYF
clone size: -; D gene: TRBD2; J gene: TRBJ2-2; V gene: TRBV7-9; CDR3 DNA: TGTGCCAGCAGCTTTTCTGGAGCGGGAGGCTCCGGGGAGCTGTTTTTT; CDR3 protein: CASSFSGAGGSGELFF
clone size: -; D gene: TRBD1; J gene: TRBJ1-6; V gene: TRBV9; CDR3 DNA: TGTGCCAGCAGCGTAGAGGGGGACAGCTATTCACCCCTCCACTTT; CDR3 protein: CASSVEGDSYSPLHF
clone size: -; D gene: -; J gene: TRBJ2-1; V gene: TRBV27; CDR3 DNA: TGTGCCAGCAGACTAATCGCCCTAGAGAAGGGGTCCTACAATGAGCAGTTCTTC; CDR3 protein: CASRLIALEKGSYNEQFF
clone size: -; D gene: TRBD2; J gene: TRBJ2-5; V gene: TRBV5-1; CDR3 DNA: TGCGCCAGCAGCGCCACTAGCGGGGGGTTCCAAGAGACCCAGTACTTC; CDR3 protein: CASSATSGGFQETQYF
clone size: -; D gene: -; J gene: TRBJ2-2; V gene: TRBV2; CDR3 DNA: TGTGCCAGCACGACTTCCACAGGGTTCACCGGGGAGCTGTTTTTT; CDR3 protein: CASTTSTGFTGELFF
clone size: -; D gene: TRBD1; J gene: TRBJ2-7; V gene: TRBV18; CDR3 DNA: TGTGCCAGCTCACCAGGACAGGGCTCCTACGAGCAGTACTTC; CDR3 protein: CASSPGQGSYEQYF
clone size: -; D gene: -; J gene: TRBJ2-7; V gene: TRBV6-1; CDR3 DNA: TGTGCCAGCAGTGAAAATGGACTGATGTACGAGCAGTACTTC; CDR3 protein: CASSENGLMYEQYF
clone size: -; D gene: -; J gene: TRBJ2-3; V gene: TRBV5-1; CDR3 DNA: TGCGCCAGCAGCTGGTATGACAGGCCCACAGATACGCAGTATTTT; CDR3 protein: CASSWYDRPTDTQYF
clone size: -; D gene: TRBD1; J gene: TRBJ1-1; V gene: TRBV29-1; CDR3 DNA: TGCAGCGCCATACAGGGGAAGACTGAAGCTTTCTTT; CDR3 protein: CSAIQGKTEAFF
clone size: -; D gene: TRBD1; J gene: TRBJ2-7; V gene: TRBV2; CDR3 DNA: TGTGCCAGCAGTGAATCACGGGACAGACTAACGCCCGAGCAGTACTTC; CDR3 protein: CASSESRDRLTPEQYF
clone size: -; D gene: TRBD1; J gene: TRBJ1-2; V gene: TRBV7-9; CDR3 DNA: TGTGCCAGCAGCTTAGTAGGGGGCAGGGTTCCCGTTAATGGCTATGGCTACACCTTC; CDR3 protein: CASSLVGGRVPVNGYGYTF
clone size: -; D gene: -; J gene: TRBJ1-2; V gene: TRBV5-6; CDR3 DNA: TGTGCCAGCAGAGCTATGACAACCCGGGGGGACTACACCTTC; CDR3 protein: CASRAMTTRGDYTF
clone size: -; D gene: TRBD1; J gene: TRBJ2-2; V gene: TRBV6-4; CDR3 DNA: TGTGCCAGCAGTGACCGGACAGGGGGATACACCGGGGAGCTGTTTTTT; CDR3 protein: CASSDRTGGYTGELFF
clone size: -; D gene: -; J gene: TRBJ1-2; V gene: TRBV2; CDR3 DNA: TGTGCCAGCAGCGTTAGGTCCACCGGAGGGGTCTATGGCTACACCTTC; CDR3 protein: CASSVRSTGGVYGYTF
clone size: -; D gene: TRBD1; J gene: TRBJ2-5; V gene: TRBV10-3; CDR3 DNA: TGTGCCATCAGGAGGACAGGGGGCGAAGAGACCCAGTACTTC; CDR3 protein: CAIRRTGGEETQYF
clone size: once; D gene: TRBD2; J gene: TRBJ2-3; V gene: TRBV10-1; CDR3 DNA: TGCGCCAGCAGTGAGCTAGCGGGAGGCAATTCAGATACGCAGTATTTT; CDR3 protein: CASSELAGGNSDTQYF
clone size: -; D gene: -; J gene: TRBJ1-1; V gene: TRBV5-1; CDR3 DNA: TGCGCCAGCAGAGACACCAGCGGGACTGAAGCTTTCTTT; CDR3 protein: CASRDTSGTEAFF
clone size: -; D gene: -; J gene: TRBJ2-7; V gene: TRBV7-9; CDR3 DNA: TGTGCCAGCAGTTTTCAGGTTCGAGAGTCCTACGAGCAGTACTTC; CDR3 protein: CASSFQVRESYEQYF
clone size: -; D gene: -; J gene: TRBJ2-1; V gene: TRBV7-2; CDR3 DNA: TGTGCCAGCAGCTTCTATGGTAGTGACTACAATGAGCAGTTCTTC; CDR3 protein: CASSFYGSDYNEQFF
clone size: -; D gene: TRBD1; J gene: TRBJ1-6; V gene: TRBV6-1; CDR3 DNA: TGTGCCAGCAGGACTCGACAGGGACATAATTCACCCCTCCACTTT; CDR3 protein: CASRTRQGHNSPLHF
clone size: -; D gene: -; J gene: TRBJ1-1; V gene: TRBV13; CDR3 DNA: TGTGCCAGCAGCCGAACCGGGCTCAGGGAGGCGATCACTGAAGCTTTCTTT; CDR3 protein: CASSRTGLREAITEAFF
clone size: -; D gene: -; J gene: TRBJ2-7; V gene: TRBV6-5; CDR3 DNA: TGTGCCAGCAGCCCATATCCCAAAGTCGGGCAGTACTTC; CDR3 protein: CASSPYPKVGQYF
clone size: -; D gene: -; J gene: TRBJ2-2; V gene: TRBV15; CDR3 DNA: TGTGCCACCAGCACGGTAGGGGGGGCTTTCACCGGGGAGCTGTTTTTT; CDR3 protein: CATSTVGGAFTGELFF
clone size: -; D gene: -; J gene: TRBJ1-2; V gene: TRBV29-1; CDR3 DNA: TGCAGCGTCGGCCGGGTGGATGGCTACACCTTC; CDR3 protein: CSVGRVDGYTF
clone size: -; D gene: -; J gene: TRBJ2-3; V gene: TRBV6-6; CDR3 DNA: TGTGCCAGCAGGCAGGGGTGGGGAACAGATACGCAGTATTTT; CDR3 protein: CASRQGWGTDTQYF
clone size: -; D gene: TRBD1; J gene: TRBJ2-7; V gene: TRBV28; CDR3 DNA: TGTGCCAGCAGTTCACGACGGGACAGGGGGCCCAAGCAGTACTTC; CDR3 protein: CASSSRRDRGPKQYF
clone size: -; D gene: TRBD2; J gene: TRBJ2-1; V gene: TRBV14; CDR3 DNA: TGTGCCAGCAGCCACATGACTAGCACCTACAATGAGCAGTTCTTC; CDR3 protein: CASSHMTSTYNEQFF
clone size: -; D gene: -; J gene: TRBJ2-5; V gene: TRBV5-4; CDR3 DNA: TGTGCCAGCAGCTTAGACCAGGACTCGGAGTACTTC; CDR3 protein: CASSLDQDSEYF
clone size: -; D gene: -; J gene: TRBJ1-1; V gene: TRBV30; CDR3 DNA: TGTGCCTGGAGTTCAGGGGTGGGTACTGAAGCTTTCTTT; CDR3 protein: CAWSSGVGTEAFF
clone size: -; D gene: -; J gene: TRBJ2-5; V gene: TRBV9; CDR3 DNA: TGTGCCAGCAGCGTAGACAGGGGTTTTGGGAGGGAGACCCAGTACTTC; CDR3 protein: CASSVDRGFGRETQYF
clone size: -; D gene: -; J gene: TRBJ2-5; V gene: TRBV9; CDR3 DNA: TGTGCCAGCAGCTTACGACACGCCCAAGAGACCCAGTACTTC; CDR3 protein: CASSLRHAQETQYF
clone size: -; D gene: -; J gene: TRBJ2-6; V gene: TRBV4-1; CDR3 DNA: TGCGCCAGCAGCCGCGGGGCGAGCTCTGGGGCCAACGTCCTGACTTTC; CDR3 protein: CASSRGASSGANVLTF
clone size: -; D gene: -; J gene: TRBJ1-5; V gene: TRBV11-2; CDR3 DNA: TGTGCCAGCAGCTTAGGACAGAATCAGCCCCAGCATTTT; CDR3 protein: CASSLGQNQPQHF
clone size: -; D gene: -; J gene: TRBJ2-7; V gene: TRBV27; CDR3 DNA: TGTGCCAGCAAACCCACAGGGAACATACCTACGAGGGAGCAGTACTTC; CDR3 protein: CASKPTGNIPTREQYF
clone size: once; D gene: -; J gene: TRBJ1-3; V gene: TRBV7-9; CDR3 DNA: TGTATAGTCGGCAGGGACTCTGGAAACACCATATATTTT; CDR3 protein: CIVGRDSGNTIYF
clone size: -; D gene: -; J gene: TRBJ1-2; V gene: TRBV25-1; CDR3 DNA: TGTGCCAGCAGTTTCACAGGGTCCTATGGCTACACCTTC; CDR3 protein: CASSFTGSYGYTF
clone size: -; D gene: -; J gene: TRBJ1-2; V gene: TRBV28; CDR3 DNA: TGTGCCAGCAGTTCTTACGCCGACAGTGGCTACACCTTC; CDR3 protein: CASSSYADSGYTF
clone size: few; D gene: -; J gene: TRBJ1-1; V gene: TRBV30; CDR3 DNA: TGTGCCTGGAGTGTAAGAGGGGGTAAGGCTTTCTTT; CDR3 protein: CAWSVRGGKAFF
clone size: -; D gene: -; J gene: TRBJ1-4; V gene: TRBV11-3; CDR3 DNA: TGTGCCAGCAGCTTAGTGGGAGGTACGGCTAATGAAAAACTGTTTTTT; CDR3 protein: CASSLVGGTANEKLFF
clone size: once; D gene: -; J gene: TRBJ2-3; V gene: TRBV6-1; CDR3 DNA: TGTGCCAGCTCTGGGGCCAACCGAGCGGATACGCAGTATTTT; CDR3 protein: CASSGANRADTQYF
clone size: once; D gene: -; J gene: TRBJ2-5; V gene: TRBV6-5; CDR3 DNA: TGTGCCAGCAGTTACCTACAGGGCCAAGAGACCCAGTACTTC; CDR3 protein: CASSYLQGQETQYF
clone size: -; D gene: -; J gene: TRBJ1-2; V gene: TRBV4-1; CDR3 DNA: TGCGCCAGCAGCCAGTCCGGGACTGTTTATGGCTACACCTTC; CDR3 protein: CASSQSGTVYGYTF
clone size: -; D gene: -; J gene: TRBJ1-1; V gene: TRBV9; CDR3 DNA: TGTGCCAGCAGCGTAGAATCCCCTTTGTCCGGATACAGGGAAGAAGCTTTCTTT; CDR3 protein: CASSVESPLSGYREEAFF
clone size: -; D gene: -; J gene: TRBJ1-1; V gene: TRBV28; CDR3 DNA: TGTGCCAGCAAGTTGGGCAGTGAAGCTTTCTTT; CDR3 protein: CASKLGSEAFF
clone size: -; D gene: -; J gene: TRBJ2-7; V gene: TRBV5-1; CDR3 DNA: TGCGCCAGCAGCATAGGAGTTTCGCGTGAGCAGTACTTC; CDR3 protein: CASSIGVSREQYF
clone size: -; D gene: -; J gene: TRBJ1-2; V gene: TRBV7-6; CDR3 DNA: TGTGCCAGCAGCTTAGAAGCAGGGGTCGGCTATGGCTACACCTTC; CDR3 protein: CASSLEAGVGYGYTF
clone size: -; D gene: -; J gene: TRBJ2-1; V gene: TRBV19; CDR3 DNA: TGTGCCAGTAGTATTAACATTTGGGAGCAGTTCTTC; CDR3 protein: CASSINIWEQFF
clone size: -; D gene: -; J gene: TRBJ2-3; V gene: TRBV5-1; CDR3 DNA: TGCGCCAGCAGCTTGGCCGAGGGTAGCACAGATACGCAGTATTTT; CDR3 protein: CASSLAEGSTDTQYF